The 3 T cell receptor beta chains reported below all come from one sample, sequenced in a study of CD8 T cells in ankylosing spondylitis. TCRdb reanalysed the 5' RACE reads using MiXCR and keeps one entry per CDR3 protein. Counted here are approximately 250,000 distinct CDR3 sequences, roughly 32% occurring once; the ten biggest clones make up around 4%. Sequencing was performed on blood, either unsorted or a sorted T cell fraction (not recorded which). Every receptor here comes from a male donor with ankylosing spondylitis or in good health (not recorded which).

This clonotype was detected only a few times. The rearrangement uses TRBV12-3 or TRBV12-4 and TRBJ2-4; tentative D call: TRBD2 (6 bases). CDR3 length: 14 residues. V was shortened by 6 bases and J by 6 bases, with 15 bases between the two germline ends. The CDR3 sequence: CASSSGTVGNIQYF. In DNA form, the CDR3 reads TGTGCCAGCAGCTCCGGGACTGTGGGAAACATTCAGTACTTC.

The CDR3 nucleotides are TGTGCCAGCAGCTTAGTCGGGCTGCTCACCGGGGAGCTGTTTTTT. It specifies CASSLVGLLTGELFF. V gene TRBV5-6 combines with J gene TRBJ2-2; D is uncertain. The CDR3 has 15 residues. V dropped 2 bases and J dropped 4 bases, with 12 bases sitting between them. The germline V gene has CDR1 SGHDT and CDR2 YYEEEE.

This sequence joins TRBV12-3 or TRBV12-4 and TRBJ2-5; 7 positions match TRBD1. This CDR3 is 14 amino acids long. V dropped 5 bases and J dropped 3; count of bases not matched to a gene: 6. The CDR3, as DNA: TGTGCCAGCAGTACCGACAGGGCCAAAGAGACCCAGTACTTC. Its translation is CASSTDRAKETQYF.